This T cell receptor (beta chain) derives from a study of cytomegalovirus exposure and HLA in healthy donors. Overall study: A subsequent analysis stated that the 120 or so validation repertoires were run on the same platform as the approximately 700 first-cohort repertoires.

On this clone: Antigen unknown.

With 5 bases clipped from V and 4 bases from J, the junction kept 7 bases outside the gene matches. Germline V lookup: CDR1 SGHVS, CDR2 FQNEAQ. The CDR3 is made up of 14 amino acids. Notes on the study in general: A classifier reportedly called cytomegalovirus status with high sensitivity and specificity. Among TCR sequences, most were rare, though some public TCRs appeared in many donors. Overall, 164 TCR beta chains were annotated as cytomegalovirus-associated.

The method was immunoSEQ multiplex PCR; TCRdb's version includes in-frame clones alone and lacks a portion of them. The table lists 150,000 to 200,000 clones, roughly nine tenths of them singletons. The V and J genes are TRBV7-8 and TRBJ2-7, with 8 bases that match TRBD2. The sequence was collected from a woman in her 30s in good health and CMV-seronegative. Material: PBMCs. The CDR3 coding sequence is TGTGCCAGCAGCCCAGACGGGGGGGCATACGAGCAGTACTTC. This sequence encodes CASSPDGGAYEQYF.